Shown below are 2 T cell receptor beta chains from a single sample sequenced in a study of CD8 T cells in ankylosing spondylitis (dated by TCRdb to 2015 to 2018). Library creation used 5' RACE. Data came from an Illumina HiSeq 2500. The public reads were reprocessed in TCRdb via fastp at Q25 and MiXCR, keeping in-frame beta chains. Every entry covers one CDR3 protein and lists the most common genes and DNA from its rows. Recorded for this sample are over 95,000 distinct CDR3 sequences; about 8% of them occurred a single time. 8.5% to 10% of the sample belongs to the ten largest clones. What was sequenced was blood, either unsorted or a sorted T cell fraction (not recorded which). Receptors originate from a male donor with ankylosing spondylitis or in good health (not recorded which).

This clonotype was detected many times. The junction and the germline gene differ at one end; a read error may be behind it. The chain employs TRBV7-7 and TRBJ2-5; possible D gene TRBD1, 5 bases. From germline, CDR1 is SSHAT and CDR2 FNYEAQ (reference sequence). The CDR3 consists of 13 residues. The DNA of the CDR3 is TGTGCTAGCAGCTCCCAGGGACAAGAGACCCAGTACTTC. Amino acid sequence: CASSSQGQETQYF.

The DNA of the CDR3 is TGTGCCAGCAGCCAAGCGAGCGGGAGACGGGCCAAAAACATTCAGTACTTC. Residues: CASSQASGRRAKNIQYF. The chain is built from TRBV14 and TRBJ2-4; 8 nucleotides align to TRBD2. CDR3 length: 17 residues. Losses at the gene ends were 1 base for V and 1 base for J; bases not matched to a gene: 6. Per the germline V gene, CDR1 is SGHDN and CDR2 is FVKESK.